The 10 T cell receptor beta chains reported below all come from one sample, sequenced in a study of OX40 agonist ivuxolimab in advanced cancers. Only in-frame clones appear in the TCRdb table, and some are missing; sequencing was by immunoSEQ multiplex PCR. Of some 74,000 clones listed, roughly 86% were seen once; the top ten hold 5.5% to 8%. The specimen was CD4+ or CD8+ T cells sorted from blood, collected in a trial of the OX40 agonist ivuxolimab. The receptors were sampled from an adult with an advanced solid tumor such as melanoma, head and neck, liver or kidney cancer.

The CDR3 DNA is TGTGCCAGTAGTATGTATCTATTAGGGAACTATGGCTACACCTTC. Protein product: CASSMYLLGNYGYTF. This chain connects TRBV19 to TRBJ1-2; the D is unclear. The CDR3 extends over 15 amino acids. Trimming stripped 3 bases from V and 2 bases from J, with 13 bases between. CDR1 is LNHDA, CDR2 SQIVND, per germline (reference sequence).

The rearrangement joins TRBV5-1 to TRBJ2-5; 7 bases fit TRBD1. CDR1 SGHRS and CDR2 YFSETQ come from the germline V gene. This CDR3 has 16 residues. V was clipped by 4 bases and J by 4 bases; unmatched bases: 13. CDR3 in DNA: TGCGCCAGCAGCCCGAACCCGACAGGGACGGGAGAGACCCAGTACTTC. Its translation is CASSPNPTGTGETQYF.

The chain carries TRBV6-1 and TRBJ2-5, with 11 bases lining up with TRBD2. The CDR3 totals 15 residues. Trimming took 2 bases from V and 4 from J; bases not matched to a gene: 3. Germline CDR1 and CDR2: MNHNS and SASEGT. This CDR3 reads CASSELAGGPETQYF. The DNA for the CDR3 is TGTGCCAGCAGTGAATTAGCGGGAGGGCCAGAGACCCAGTACTTC.

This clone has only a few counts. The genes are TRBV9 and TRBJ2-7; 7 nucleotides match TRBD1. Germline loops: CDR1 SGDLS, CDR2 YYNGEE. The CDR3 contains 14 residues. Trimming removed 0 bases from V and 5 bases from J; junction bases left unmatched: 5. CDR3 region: CASSVGDRVHEQYF. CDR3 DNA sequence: TGTGCCAGCAGCGTAGGAGACAGGGTCCACGAGCAGTACTTC.

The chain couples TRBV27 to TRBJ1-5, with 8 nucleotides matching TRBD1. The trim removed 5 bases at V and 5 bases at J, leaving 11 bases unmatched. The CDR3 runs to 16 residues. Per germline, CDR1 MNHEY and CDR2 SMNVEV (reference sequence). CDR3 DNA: TGTGCCAGCAGTGCATTAGGACAGGGAAGTCATCAGCCCCAGCATTTT. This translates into CASSALGQGSHQPQHF.

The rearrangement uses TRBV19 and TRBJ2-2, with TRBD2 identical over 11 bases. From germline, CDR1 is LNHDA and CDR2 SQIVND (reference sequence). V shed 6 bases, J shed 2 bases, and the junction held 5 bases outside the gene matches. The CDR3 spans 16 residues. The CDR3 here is CASSRLAGGNTGELFF. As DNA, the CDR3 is TGTGCCAGTAGCAGGCTAGCGGGGGGAAACACCGGGGAGCTGTTTTTT.

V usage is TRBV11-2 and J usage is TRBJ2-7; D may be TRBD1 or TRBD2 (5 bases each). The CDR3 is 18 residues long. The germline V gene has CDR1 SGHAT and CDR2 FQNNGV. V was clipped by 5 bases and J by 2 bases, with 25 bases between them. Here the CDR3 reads CASSIRFSGQRRTYEQYF. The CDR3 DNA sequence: TGTGCCAGCAGCATACGATTTTCGGGGCAACGTAGGACCTACGAGCAGTACTTC.

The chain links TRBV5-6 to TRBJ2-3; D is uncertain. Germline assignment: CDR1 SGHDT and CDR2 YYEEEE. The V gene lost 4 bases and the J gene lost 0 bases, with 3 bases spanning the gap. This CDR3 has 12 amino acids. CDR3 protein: CASSLSTDTQYF. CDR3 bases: TGTGCCAGCAGCCTTAGCACAGATACGCAGTATTTT.

The CDR3 sequence is CATSRGMGGYTF. The DNA of the CDR3 is TGTGCCACCAGCCGGGGGATGGGTGGCTACACCTTC. V usage is TRBV15 and J usage is TRBJ1-2; a weak D match, TRBD1 (5 bases). Trimming removed 5 bases at V and 7 bases at J, with 11 bases between. This CDR3 has 12 residues. Germline CDR1 LNHNV, CDR2 YYDKDF (reference sequence). Full variable domain (rest looked up from reference TRBV15 and TRBJ1-2): DAMVIQNPRYQVTQFGKPVTLSCSQTLNHNVMYWYQQKSSQAPKLLFHYYDKDFNNEADTPDNFQSRRPNTSFCFLDIRSPGLGDTAMYLCATSRGMGGYTFGSGTRLTVV.

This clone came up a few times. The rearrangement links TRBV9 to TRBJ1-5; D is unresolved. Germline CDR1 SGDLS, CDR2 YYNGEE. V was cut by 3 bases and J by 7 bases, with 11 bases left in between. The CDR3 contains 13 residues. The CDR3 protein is CASSAEDGQPQHF. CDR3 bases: TGTGCCAGCAGCGCTGAAGATGGGCAGCCCCAGCATTTT.